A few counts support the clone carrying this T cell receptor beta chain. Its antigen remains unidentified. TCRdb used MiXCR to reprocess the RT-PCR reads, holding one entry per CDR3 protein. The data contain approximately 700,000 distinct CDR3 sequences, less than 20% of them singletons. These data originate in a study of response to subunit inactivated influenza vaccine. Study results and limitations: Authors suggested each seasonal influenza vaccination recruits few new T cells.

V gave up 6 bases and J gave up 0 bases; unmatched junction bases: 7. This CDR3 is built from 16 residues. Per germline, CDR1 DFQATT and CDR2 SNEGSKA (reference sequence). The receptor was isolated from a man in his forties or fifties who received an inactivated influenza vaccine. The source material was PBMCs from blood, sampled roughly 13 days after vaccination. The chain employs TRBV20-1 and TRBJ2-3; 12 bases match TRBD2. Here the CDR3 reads CSAPSGTSGSTDTQYF. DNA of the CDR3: TGCAGTGCCCCATCCGGGACTAGCGGGAGCACAGATACGCAGTATTTT.